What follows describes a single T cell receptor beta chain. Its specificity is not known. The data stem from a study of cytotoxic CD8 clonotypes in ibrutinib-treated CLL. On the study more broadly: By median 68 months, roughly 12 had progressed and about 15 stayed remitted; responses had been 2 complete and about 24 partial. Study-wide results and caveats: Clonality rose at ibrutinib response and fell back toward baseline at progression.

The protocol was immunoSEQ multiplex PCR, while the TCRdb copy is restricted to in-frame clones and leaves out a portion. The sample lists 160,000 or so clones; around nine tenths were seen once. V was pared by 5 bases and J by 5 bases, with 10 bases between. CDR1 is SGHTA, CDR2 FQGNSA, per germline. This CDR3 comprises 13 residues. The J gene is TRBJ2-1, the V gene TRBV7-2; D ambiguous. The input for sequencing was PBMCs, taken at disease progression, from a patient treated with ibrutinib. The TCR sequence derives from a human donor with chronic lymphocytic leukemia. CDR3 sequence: CASSPERDNEQFF. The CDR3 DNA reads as TGTGCCAGCAGCCCCGAACGGGACAATGAGCAGTTCTTC.